What follows are 19 T cell receptor beta chains derived from one specimen sequenced in a study of cytomegalovirus exposure and HLA in healthy donors. PCR used 60 Vbeta primers and 13 Jbeta primers. Generated by immunoSEQ multiplex PCR, the TCRdb table keeps only in-frame clones and is missing some. The data hold some 200,000 clones, with around 79% observed a single time. The sequenced material came from PBMCs. These receptors came from a male donor in good health and CMV-seropositive.

The chain employs TRBV11-3 and TRBJ2-6; 7 positions match TRBD1. The junction had 13 bases not matched to a gene; V was cut back by 7 bases and J by 4 bases. This CDR3 is 17 amino acids long. In germline, CDR1 is SGHNT, CDR2 YENEEA. This CDR3 reads CASTEVKGALGANVLTF. As DNA, the CDR3 is TGTGCCAGCACAGAAGTGAAGGGGGCGCTAGGGGCCAACGTCCTGACTTTC. The full variable domain, rest sourced from reference TRBV11-3 and TRBJ2-6, is EAGVVQSPRYKIIEKKQPVAFWCNPISGHNTLYWYLQNLGQGPELLIRYENEEAVDDSQLPKDRFSAERLKGVDSTLKIQPAELGDSAVYLCASTEVKGALGANVLTFGAGSRLTVL.

The CDR3 nucleotides are TGTGCCACCAGCAGAACATCCGTGGCGGGGGGGCAGGCAGATACGCAGTATTTT. This gives the protein CATSRTSVAGGQADTQYF. V is TRBV15 and J is TRBJ2-3, with TRBD2 identical over 9 bases. CDR1 and CDR2 (germline): LNHNV, YYDKDF (reference sequence). The CDR3 is 18 amino acids. Trimming removed 2 bases from V and 4 bases from J; junction bases left unmatched: 13.

The chain joins TRBV5-6 to TRBJ2-7; D is ambiguous. V gave up 1 base and J gave up 5 bases, with 7 bases separating them. Germline loops: CDR1 SGHDT, CDR2 YYEEEE. The CDR3 is made up of 12 amino acids. CDR3 nucleotides: TGTGCCAGCAGCTTGTCGGTCAACGAGCAGTACTTC. Protein sequence: CASSLSVNEQYF.

This CDR3 reads CASSYTGGRVDNSPLHF. The CDR3 nucleotides read TGTGCCAGCAGTTATACAGGGGGCAGGGTCGATAATTCACCCCTCCACTTT. The chain couples TRBV5-5 to TRBJ1-6; 9 bases line up with TRBD1. CDR3 size: 17 residues. CDR1 SGHKS and CDR2 YYEKEE come from the germline V gene (reference sequence). Trimming at V came to 5 bases and at J to 5 bases, leaving 11 bases not matched to a gene.

The chain carries TRBV25-1 and TRBJ2-7; D not certain. The CDR3 contains 14 residues. Trimming shortened V by 6 bases and J by 0 bases, and 12 bases separated the two germline ends. CDR1 is MGHDK, CDR2 SYGVNS, per germline. The chain's CDR3 is CASSAVSLSYEQYF. The DNA of the CDR3 is TGTGCCAGCAGCGCAGTCAGTCTCTCCTACGAGCAGTACTTC.

This clone turned up a few times. The chain is built from TRBV7-2 and TRBJ2-7; TRBD2 matches 10 bases. The germline CDR1 and CDR2 sequences are SGHTA and FQGNSA. J was trimmed by 6 bases and V by 6 bases; bases with no gene match: 11. This CDR3 comprises 15 residues. CDR3 bases: TGTGCCAGCAGACTAGCGGGGTCCTCTGGAGGCGAGCAGTACTTC. Amino acid sequence: CASRLAGSSGGEQYF.

This clone was recorded a few times. The J gene is TRBJ1-1, the V gene TRBV29-1, with D unclear. Germline lookup yields CDR1 SQVTM and CDR2 ANQGSEA. V gave up 8 bases and J gave up 0 bases, with 7 bases separating them. This CDR3 comprises 11 residues. CDR3 DNA sequence: TGCAGCCTGAGGTTGAACACTGAAGCTTTCTTT. Translating it yields CSLRLNTEAFF. The variable domain in full, completed from reference TRBV29-1 and TRBJ1-1, reads SAVISQKPSRDICQRGTSLTIQCQVDSQVTMMFWYRQQPGQSLTLIATANQGSEATYESGFVIDKFPISRPNLTFSTLTVSNMSPEDSSIYLCSLRLNTEAFFGQGTRLTVV.

The table lists this clone with a few counts. The rearrangement links TRBV5-6 to TRBJ2-5, with D maybe TRBD2 (7 bases). Germline CDR1 is SGHDT and CDR2 is YYEEEE. This CDR3 has 17 residues. V shed 2 bases and J shed 4 bases, with 21 bases lying between them. CDR3 sequence (DNA): TGTGCCAGCAGCTTACGTGGGGGGGCTGGGATCCGAGAGACCCAGTACTTC. Protein: CASSLRGGAGIRETQYF.

V is TRBV6-5 and J is TRBJ1-1, with 9 bases aligning to TRBD1. The V segment lost 6 bases and the J segment 1 base; nucleotides outside the gene matches: 6. The CDR3 has 15 residues. Germline V gene data show CDR1 as MNHEY and CDR2 as SVGAGI. CDR3 residues: CASSPWDRENTEAFF. Written as DNA, the CDR3 is TGTGCCAGCAGCCCATGGGACAGGGAGAACACTGAAGCTTTCTTT.

The chain links TRBV19 to TRBJ2-3, with a tentative D call TRBD2 (5 bases). Trimming pared 3 bases from V and 6 bases from J, leaving 19 bases between. Per the germline V gene, CDR1 is LNHDA and CDR2 is SQIVND (reference sequence). The CDR3 spans 16 residues. The CDR3 reads CASSIGRHITMDTQYF. The CDR3 DNA reads as TGTGCCAGTAGTATTGGGAGACACATTACGATGGATACGCAGTATTTT.

The chain carries TRBV7-6 and TRBJ1-5; 10 bases align to TRBD1. Trimming cost V 5 bases and J 0 bases; bases outside gene matches: 7. The CDR3 is 17 residues long. Germline CDR1 SGHVS, CDR2 FNYEAQ. The CDR3 nucleotides are TGTGCCAGCAGCCCGACAGGGGGCCGGTATAGCAATCAGCCCCAGCATTTT. Translation: CASSPTGGRYSNQPQHF.

This chain joins TRBV27 and TRBJ2-7; 12 bases map to TRBD1. V lost 4 bases, J lost 3 bases, and 4 bases stayed unmatched. The CDR3 covers 15 residues. The V gene's germline CDR1 is MNHEY and CDR2 SMNVEV (reference sequence). The CDR3 nucleotides are TGTGCCAGCAGTTCTGGGACAGGGGGCTTCTACGAGCAGTACTTC. This encodes CASSSGTGGFYEQYF.

V gene TRBV28 combines with J gene TRBJ1-1; 8 bases fit TRBD1. The CDR3 totals 16 residues. V lost 3 bases to trimming and J lost 4 bases; unmatched junction nucleotides: 10. Germline V CDR1 and CDR2: MDHEN, SYDVKM. CDR3 in amino acids: CASSFIGRGLITEAFF. The CDR3 DNA sequence: TGTGCCAGCAGTTTTATCGGCAGGGGGCTGATCACTGAAGCTTTCTTT.

The chain carries TRBV4-2 and TRBJ2-5; a possible D gene is TRBD2 (5 bases). Gene TRBJ2-7 matches the end of the DNA better, so the J call may be wrong. The CDR3 runs to 16 residues. In germline, CDR1 is LGHNA, CDR2 YNFKEQ. The CDR3 loop reads CASSQDMIGLLYEQYF. The CDR3 DNA sequence: TGTGCCAGCAGCCAGGATATGATAGGACTTCTATACGAGCAGTACTTC.

Concerning this clone itself: This specimen includes other DNA sequences encoding the same CDR3. The V call is TRBV7-8, the J call TRBJ2-5, with 8 bases fitting TRBD1. J lost 5 bases, V lost 5 bases, and 7 bases had no gene match. The germline gives CDR1 SGHVS, CDR2 FQNEAQ. The CDR3 has 14 amino acids. CDR3 bases: TGTGCCAGCAGCGGCCAGGGGGCCCTGGAGACCCAGTACTTC. Translated: CASSGQGALETQYF.

CDR3 region: CASRTGGNAEQFF. Here the CDR3 DNA reads TGCGCCAGCAGGACGGGGGGGAACGCTGAGCAGTTCTTC. The V and J genes are TRBV4-1 and TRBJ2-1; 8 bases match TRBD2. Per the germline V gene, CDR1 is MGHRA and CDR2 is YSYEKL. The V segment lost 6 bases and the J segment 9 bases; nucleotides outside the gene matches: 7. This CDR3 region has 13 residues.

The V gene is TRBV29-1, the J gene TRBJ1-2, with 7 bases fitting TRBD1. The V gene end was trimmed by 5 bases and the J gene end by 5 bases; junction bases not matched to a gene: 8. Per the germline V gene, CDR1 is SQVTM and CDR2 is ANQGSEA. The CDR3 loop spans 13 amino acids. CDR3 DNA sequence: TGCAGCGTTTTCCGACAGGGACTGTATGGCTACACCTTC. It encodes CSVFRQGLYGYTF.

The chain links TRBV6-6 to TRBJ2-5, with no clear D. The CDR3 runs to 13 residues. The V end was cut by 2 bases, the J end by 0 bases, with 4 bases between. Germline CDR1 is MNHNY and CDR2 is SVGAGI (reference sequence). The CDR3 region has the DNA TGTGCCAGCAGTTACAGCGACCAAGAGACCCAGTACTTC. Protein sequence: CASSYSDQETQYF.

CDR3: CASSYRSSYNEQFF. CDR3 in DNA: TGCGCCAGCAGTTACAGGAGCTCCTACAATGAGCAGTTCTTC. The chain couples TRBV5-1 to TRBJ2-1; D possibly corresponds to TRBD1 (5 bases). The V gene lost 5 bases and the J gene lost 0 bases, with 9 bases spanning the gap. This CDR3 region has 14 residues. Germline V gene lookup returns CDR1 SGHRS and CDR2 YFSETQ.